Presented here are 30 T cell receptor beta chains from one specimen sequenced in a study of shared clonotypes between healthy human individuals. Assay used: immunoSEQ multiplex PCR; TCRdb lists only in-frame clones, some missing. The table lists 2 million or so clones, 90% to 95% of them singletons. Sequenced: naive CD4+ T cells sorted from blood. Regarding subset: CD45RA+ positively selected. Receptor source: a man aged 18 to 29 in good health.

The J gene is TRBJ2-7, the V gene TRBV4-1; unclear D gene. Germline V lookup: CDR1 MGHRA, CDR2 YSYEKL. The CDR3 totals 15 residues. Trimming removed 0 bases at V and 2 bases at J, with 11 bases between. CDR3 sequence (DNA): TGCGCCAGCAGCCAAGAGTTTCGTAACCCCTACGAGCAGTACTTC. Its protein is CASSQEFRNPYEQYF.

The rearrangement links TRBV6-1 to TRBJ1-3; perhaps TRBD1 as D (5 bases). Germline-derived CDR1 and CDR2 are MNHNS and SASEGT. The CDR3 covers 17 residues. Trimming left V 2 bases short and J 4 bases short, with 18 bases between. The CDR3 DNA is TGTGCCAGCAGTGAAACCCCCCCAGGGCTGGCAGGAAACACCATATATTTT. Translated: CASSETPPGLAGNTIYF.

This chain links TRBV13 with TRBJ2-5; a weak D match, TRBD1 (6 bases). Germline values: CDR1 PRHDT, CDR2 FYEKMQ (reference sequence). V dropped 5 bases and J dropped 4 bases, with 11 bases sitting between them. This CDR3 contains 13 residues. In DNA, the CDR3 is TGTGCCAGCAGCCGTCTCAGGGGAGAGACCCAGTACTTC. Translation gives CASSRLRGETQYF.

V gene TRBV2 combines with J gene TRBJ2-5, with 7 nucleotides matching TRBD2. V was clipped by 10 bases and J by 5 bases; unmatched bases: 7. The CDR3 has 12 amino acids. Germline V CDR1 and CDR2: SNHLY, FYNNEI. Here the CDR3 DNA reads TGTGCCACCGCTCGGGAGGAGGAGACCCAGTACTTC. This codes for CATAREEETQYF.

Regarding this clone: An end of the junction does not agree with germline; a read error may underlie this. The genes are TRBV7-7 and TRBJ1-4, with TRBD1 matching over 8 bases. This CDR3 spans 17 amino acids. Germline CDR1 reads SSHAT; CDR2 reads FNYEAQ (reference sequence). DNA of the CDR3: TGTGCTAGCAGCGGTGTCCCTTATGGACAGGGCGATGAAAAACTGTTTTTT. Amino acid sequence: CASSGVPYGQGDEKLFF.

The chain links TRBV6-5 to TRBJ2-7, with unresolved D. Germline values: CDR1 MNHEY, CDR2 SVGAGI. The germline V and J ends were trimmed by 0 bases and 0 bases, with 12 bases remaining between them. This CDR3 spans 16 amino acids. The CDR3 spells CASSYSLMSASYEQYF. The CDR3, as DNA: TGTGCCAGCAGTTACTCTTTGATGAGCGCCTCCTACGAGCAGTACTTC.

The CDR3 DNA sequence: TGTGCCAGCAGCCAGGTGGCAGGGGGTATTTACGAGCAGTACTTC. Translating gives CASSQVAGGIYEQYF. V and J are TRBV11-2 and TRBJ2-7; TRBD1 matches at 7 bases. The CDR3 is made up of 15 amino acids. Looked up from germline, CDR1 is SGHAT and CDR2 is FQNNGV. The junction had 11 bases not matched to a gene; V was cut back by 5 bases and J by 4 bases.

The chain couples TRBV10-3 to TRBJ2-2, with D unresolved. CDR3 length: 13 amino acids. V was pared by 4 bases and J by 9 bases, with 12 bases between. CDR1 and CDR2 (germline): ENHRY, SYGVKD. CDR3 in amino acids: CAISAAEVRELFF. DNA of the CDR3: TGTGCCATCAGTGCGGCCGAGGTCAGGGAGCTGTTTTTT.

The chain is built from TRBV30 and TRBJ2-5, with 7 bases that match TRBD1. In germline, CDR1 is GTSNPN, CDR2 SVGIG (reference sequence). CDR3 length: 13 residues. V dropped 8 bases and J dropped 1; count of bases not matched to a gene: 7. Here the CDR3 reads CAGKRGPQETQYF. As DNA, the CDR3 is TGTGCCGGAAAAAGGGGGCCCCAAGAGACCCAGTACTTC. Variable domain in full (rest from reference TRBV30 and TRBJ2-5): SQTIHQWPATLVQPVGSPLSLECTVEGTSNPNLYWYRQAAGRGLQLLFYSVGIGQISSEVPQNLSASRPQDRQFILSSKKLLLSDSGFYLCAGKRGPQETQYFGPGTRLLVL.

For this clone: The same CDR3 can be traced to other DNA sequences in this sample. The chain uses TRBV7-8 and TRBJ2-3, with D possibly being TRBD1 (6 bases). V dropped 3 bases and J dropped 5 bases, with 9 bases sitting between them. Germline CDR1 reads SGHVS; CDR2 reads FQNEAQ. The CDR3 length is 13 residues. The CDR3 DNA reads TGTGCCAGCAGCTTTCTAGGGGGAGATACGCAGTATTTT. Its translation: CASSFLGGDTQYF.

The CDR3 nucleotides read TGTGCCAGCCATCGCGGGGGAGCGAACACCGGGGAGCTGTTTTTT. Its protein is CASHRGGANTGELFF. The chain uses TRBV28 and TRBJ2-2; TRBD2 agrees at 7 bases. After removal of 8 bases from V and 0 bases from J, the junction contained 6 bases not matched to a gene. Per germline, CDR1 MDHEN and CDR2 SYDVKM. There are 15 residues in the CDR3.

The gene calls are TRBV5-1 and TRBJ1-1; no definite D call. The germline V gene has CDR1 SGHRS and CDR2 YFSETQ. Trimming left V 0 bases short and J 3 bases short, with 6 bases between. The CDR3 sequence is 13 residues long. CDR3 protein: CASSLVGYTEAFF. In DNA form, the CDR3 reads TGCGCCAGCAGCTTGGTGGGGTACACTGAAGCTTTCTTT.

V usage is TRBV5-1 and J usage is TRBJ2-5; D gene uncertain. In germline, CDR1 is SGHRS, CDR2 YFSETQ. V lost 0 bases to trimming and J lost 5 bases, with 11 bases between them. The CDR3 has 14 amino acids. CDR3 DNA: TGCGCCAGCAGCTTGGAACAGATGGCGGAGACCCAGTACTTC. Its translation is CASSLEQMAETQYF.

CDR3 in DNA: TGTGCCAGCAGCCCCGAGGGACAGGCCAGGGCAGCTTTCTTT. It is translated as CASSPEGQARAAFF. V and J are TRBV5-5 and TRBJ1-1; 8 bases map to TRBD1. The V and J ends lost 4 bases and 10 bases, in that order; junction bases with no gene match: 12. This CDR3 is built from 14 residues. CDR1 and CDR2 from the germline V gene are SGHKS and YYEKEE (reference sequence).

Here the CDR3 DNA reads TGTGCCAGCAGCCATACTCAGGGAAAAGAGACCCAGTACTTC. This gives the protein CASSHTQGKETQYF. This chain joins TRBV7-9 and TRBJ2-5; D possibly corresponds to TRBD1 (5 bases). Germline V gene lookup returns CDR1 SEHNR and CDR2 FQNEAQ (reference sequence). Trimming shortened V by 5 bases and J by 3 bases, and 13 bases separated the two germline ends. CDR3 length: 14 amino acids.

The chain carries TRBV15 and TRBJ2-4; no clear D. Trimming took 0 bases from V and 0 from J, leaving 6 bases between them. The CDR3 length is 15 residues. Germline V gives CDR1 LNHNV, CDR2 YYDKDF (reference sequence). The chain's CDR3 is CATSRDSGAKNIQYF. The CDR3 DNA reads TGTGCCACCAGCAGAGATTCCGGAGCCAAAAACATTCAGTACTTC.

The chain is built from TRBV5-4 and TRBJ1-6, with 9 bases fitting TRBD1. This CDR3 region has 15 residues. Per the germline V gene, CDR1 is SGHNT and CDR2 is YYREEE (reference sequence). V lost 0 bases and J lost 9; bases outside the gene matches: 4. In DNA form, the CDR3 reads TGTGCCAGCAGCTTGGCGGGGACAGGGCGTTCACCCCTCCACTTT. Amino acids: CASSLAGTGRSPLHF.

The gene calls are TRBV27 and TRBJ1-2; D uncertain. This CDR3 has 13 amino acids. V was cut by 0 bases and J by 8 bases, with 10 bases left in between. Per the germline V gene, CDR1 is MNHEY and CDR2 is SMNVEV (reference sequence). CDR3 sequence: CASSLSLVGGYTF. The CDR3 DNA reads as TGTGCCAGCAGTTTATCGCTCGTCGGAGGCTACACCTTC.

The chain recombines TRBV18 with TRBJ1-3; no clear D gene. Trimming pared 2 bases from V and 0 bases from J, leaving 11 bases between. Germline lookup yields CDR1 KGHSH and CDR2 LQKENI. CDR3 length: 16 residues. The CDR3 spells CASSPSPMSSGNTIYF. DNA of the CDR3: TGTGCCAGCTCACCAAGCCCCATGAGCTCTGGAAACACCATATATTTT.

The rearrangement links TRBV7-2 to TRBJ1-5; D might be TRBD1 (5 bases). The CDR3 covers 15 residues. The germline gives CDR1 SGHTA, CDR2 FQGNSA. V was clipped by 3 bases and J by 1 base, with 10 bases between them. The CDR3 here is CASSFTGASNQPQHF. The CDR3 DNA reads TGTGCCAGCAGCTTCACAGGCGCCAGCAATCAGCCCCAGCATTTT.

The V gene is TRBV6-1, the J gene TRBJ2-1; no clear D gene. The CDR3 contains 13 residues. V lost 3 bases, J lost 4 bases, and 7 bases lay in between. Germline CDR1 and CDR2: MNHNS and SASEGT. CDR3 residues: CASSEIQYNEQFF. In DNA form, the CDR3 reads TGTGCCAGCAGTGAGATTCAGTACAATGAGCAGTTCTTC.

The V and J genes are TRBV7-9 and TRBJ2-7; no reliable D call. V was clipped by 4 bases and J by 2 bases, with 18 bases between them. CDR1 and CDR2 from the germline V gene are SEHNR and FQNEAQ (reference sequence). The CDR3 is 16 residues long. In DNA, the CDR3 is TGTGCCAGCAGCTCGCTTAGATTTACAAATACCTACGAGCAGTACTTC. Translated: CASSSLRFTNTYEQYF.

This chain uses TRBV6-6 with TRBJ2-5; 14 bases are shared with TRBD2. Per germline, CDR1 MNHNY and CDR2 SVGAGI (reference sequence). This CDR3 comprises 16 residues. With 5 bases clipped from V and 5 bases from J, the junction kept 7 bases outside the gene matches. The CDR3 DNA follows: TGTGCCAGCAGTGCCGGACTAGCGGGGGGTCGGGAGACCCAGTACTTC. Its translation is CASSAGLAGGRETQYF.

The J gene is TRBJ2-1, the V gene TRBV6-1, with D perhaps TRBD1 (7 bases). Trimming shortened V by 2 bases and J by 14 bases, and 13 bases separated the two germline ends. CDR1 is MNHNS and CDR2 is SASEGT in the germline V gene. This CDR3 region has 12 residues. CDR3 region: CASSENDREEFF. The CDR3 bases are TGTGCCAGCAGTGAAAATGACAGGGAGGAGTTCTTC.

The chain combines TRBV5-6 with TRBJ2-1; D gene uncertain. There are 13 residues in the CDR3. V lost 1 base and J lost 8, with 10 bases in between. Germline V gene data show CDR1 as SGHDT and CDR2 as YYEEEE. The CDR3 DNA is TGTGCCAGCAGCTTGTACAGCCTGGATGAGCAGTTCTTC. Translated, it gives CASSLYSLDEQFF.

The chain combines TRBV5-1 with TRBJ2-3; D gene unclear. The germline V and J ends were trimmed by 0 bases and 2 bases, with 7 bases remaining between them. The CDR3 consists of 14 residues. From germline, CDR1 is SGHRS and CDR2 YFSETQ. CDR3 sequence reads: CASSLGRITDTQYF. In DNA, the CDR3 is TGCGCCAGCAGCTTGGGTAGAATCACAGATACGCAGTATTTT.

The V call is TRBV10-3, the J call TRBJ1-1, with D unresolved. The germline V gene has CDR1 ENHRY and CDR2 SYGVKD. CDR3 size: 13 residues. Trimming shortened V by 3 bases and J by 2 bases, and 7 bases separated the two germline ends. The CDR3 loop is CAISDPFNTEAFF. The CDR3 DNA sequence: TGTGCCATCAGTGACCCGTTCAACACTGAAGCTTTCTTT.

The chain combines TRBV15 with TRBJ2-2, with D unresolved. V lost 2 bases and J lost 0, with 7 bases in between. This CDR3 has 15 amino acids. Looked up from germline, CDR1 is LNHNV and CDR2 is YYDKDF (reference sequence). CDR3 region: CATSRRKSNTGELFF. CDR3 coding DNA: TGTGCCACCAGCAGAAGAAAATCGAACACCGGGGAGCTGTTTTTT.

The chain's CDR3 is CASSLTGTGRGSPLHF. The CDR3 bases are TGCGCCAGCAGCTTGACCGGGACAGGGCGCGGCTCACCCCTCCACTTT. The chain is built from TRBV5-1 and TRBJ1-6; 9 nucleotides align to TRBD1. J gave up 10 bases and V 1 base, and 9 bases lay outside the gene matches. CDR1 SGHRS and CDR2 YFSETQ come from the germline V gene. CDR3 length: 16 amino acids.

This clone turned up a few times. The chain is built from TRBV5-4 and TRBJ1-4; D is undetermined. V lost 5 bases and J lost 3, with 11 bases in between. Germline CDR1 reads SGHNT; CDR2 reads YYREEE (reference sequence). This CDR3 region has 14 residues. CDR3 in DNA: TGTGCCAGCAGTCGGGGATTGTCTAATGAAAAACTGTTTTTT. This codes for CASSRGLSNEKLFF.